Shown below are 8 T cell receptor beta chains from a single sample sequenced in a study of tumor-infiltrating lymphocytes in primary liver carcinoma. From roughly 18-30 mg of unsorted bulk tissue, DNA and RNA were co-extracted together. The researchers produced TCR beta cDNA from approximately 460 ng total RNA with a constant-region primer. Construction of TCR beta libraries relied on three successive nested multiplex PCR rounds employing slightly modified ARM-PCR. With TRBV1-TRBV30 forward primers and a C-beta reverse primer, the first two PCR rounds were run for around 10 cycles each. TCRdb itself ran the multiplex PCR reads through MiXCR, one entry per CDR3 protein. The data contain 40,000 to 60,000 distinct CDR3 sequences, over 65% of them singletons. Source material: liver tumor tissue from sampling region 5. Subset noted: tumor region T5, tumor centre. These receptors were collected from a man aged 40-49 years with primary liver carcinoma and hepatitis B virus infection.

The genes are TRBV3-1 and TRBJ2-1, with 12 positions matching TRBD2. The CDR3 loop spans 19 amino acids. Germline V gene data show CDR1 as LGHDT and CDR2 as YNNKEL (reference sequence). The trim removed 6 bases at V and 8 bases at J, leaving 20 bases unmatched. The chain's CDR3 is CASSAMTSGSISPKDEQFF. CDR3 bases: TGTGCCAGCAGTGCCATGACTAGCGGGAGTATAAGTCCCAAAGATGAGCAGTTCTTC.

This chain joins TRBV2 and TRBJ2-2; 8 bases map to TRBD2. J gave up 7 bases and V 4 bases, and 11 bases lay outside the gene matches. The CDR3 contains 16 residues. From germline, CDR1 is SNHLY and CDR2 FYNNEI. CDR3 protein: CASSGEASGRFGELFF. CDR3 nucleotides: TGTGCCAGCAGTGGAGAAGCGAGCGGGAGATTCGGGGAGCTGTTTTTT.

Points on this clonotype: The junction departs from the called germline gene at one end, perhaps through a read error. The chain recombines TRBV5-4 with TRBJ2-5; D is undetermined. The V gene's germline CDR1 is SGHNT and CDR2 YYREEE (reference sequence). There are 14 residues in the CDR3. The CDR3 bases are TGTGCCAGCAGTTTGAGTGTCAGTTTGGAGTCCCAGTACTTT. Protein product: CASSLSVSLESQYF.

This clonotype occurred a few times. The chain links TRBV2 to TRBJ2-7; 9 nucleotides agree with TRBD1. V lost 7 bases and J lost 5; bases outside the gene matches: 9. The V gene's germline CDR1 is SNHLY and CDR2 FYNNEI. The CDR3 runs to 14 residues. The CDR3 bases are TGTGCCAGCACCAGCGGACAGGGGTGGAACGAGCAGTACTTC. Translation gives CASTSGQGWNEQYF.

The rearrangement links TRBV6-2 or TRBV6-3 to TRBJ2-3, with D maybe TRBD1 (5 bases). The J call may be mistaken, given a closer DNA end match to TRBJ1-5. This CDR3 has 15 residues. Looked up from germline, CDR1 is MNHEY and CDR2 is SVGEGT. CDR3 DNA: TGTGCCAGCAGTCACGGGACTAGCAGCACAGATACGCAGCATTTT. It encodes CASSHGTSSTDTQHF.

Notes on this clonotype: A clone one base away is much larger, so this may be a read error. The genes are TRBV5-1 and TRBJ1-6; D is uncertain. With 10 bases removed from V and 10 bases from J, the gap between germline ends came to 18 bases. The CDR3 is 13 residues long. The germline V gene encodes CDR1 SGHRS and CDR2 YFSETQ. This CDR3 reads CAGMEREGSPLHF. DNA for the CDR3: TGCGCCGGCATGGAAAGGGAAGGATCACCCCTCCACTTT.

Concerning this clonotype: The CDR3 does not close with the conserved phenylalanine or tryptophan, likely indicating a read error. Because the CDR3's place on the DNA is in doubt, the DNA is left out and the CDR3 is given as listed by TCRdb. This chain joins TRBV4-1 and TRBJ2-1; the table's D gene call, TRBD2, was not cross checked with the DNA. Inclusive of both ends, the CDR3 amounts to 17 amino acids. Germline CDR1 MGHRA, CDR2 YSYEKL. The chain's CDR3 is CASSQDPASGVPDEQSL.

With regard to this clonotype: A read error is possible here, since a much larger clone lies one base away. The genes are TRBV7-9 and TRBJ2-3; D ambiguous. The CDR3 covers 13 residues. Germline assignment: CDR1 SEHNR and CDR2 FQNEAQ (reference sequence). CDR3 sequence (DNA): TGTGCCAGCGAAAGCGAGAGCACAGATATGCAGTATTTT. It is translated as CASESESTDMQYF.